Listed here are 23 T cell receptor beta chains from one sample, sequenced in a study of CD8+CD57+ T cells in acquired aplastic anemia. Profiles of TCR beta VDJ and CDR3 were generated from a genomic DNA template. Using its own MiXCR run on the reads, TCRdb lists one record per CDR3 protein. The sample lists some 220,000 distinct CDR3 sequences, roughly 35% occurring once. Sequences were obtained from sorted CD4+, CD8+, or CD8+CD57+ T cells (not recorded which) from PBMCs. These TCRs come from a human donor in good health, serving as a control.

This chain uses TRBV11-2 with TRBJ1-5; no firm D call. From germline, CDR1 is SGHAT and CDR2 FQNNGV. V dropped 5 bases and J dropped 14 bases, with 16 bases sitting between them. This CDR3 has 12 residues. The CDR3 coding sequence is TGTGCCAGCAGCCAATCGGCCAGTTACGAGCATTTT. Residues: CASSQSASYEHF.

The genes are TRBV11-2 and TRBJ2-5; 7 bases map to TRBD1. The J segment lost 5 bases and the V segment lost 5 bases, leaving 14 bases of the junction unmatched. The length of the CDR3 is 16 residues. The V gene's germline CDR1 is SGHAT and CDR2 FQNNGV. CDR3 region: CASSPTLQGYEETQYF. DNA of the CDR3: TGTGCCAGCAGCCCAACTCTACAGGGGTATGAGGAGACCCAGTACTTC. The entire variable domain, with the rest obtained from reference TRBV11-2 and TRBJ2-5, is as follows: EAGVAQSPRYKIIEKRQSVAFWCNPISGHATLYWYQQILGQGPKLLIQFQNNGVVDDSQLPKDRFSAERLKGVDSTLKIQPAKLEDSAVYLCASSPTLQGYEETQYFGPGTRLLVL.

This sequence joins TRBV5-1 and TRBJ1-3; 8 bases agree with TRBD1. J gave up 0 bases and V 3 bases, and 8 bases lay outside the gene matches. The CDR3 is 17 residues long. The germline V gene encodes CDR1 SGHRS and CDR2 YFSETQ. CDR3 region: CASSWTGLSGSGNTIYF. In DNA, the CDR3 is TGCGCCAGCAGCTGGACAGGGCTTTCGGGCTCTGGAAACACCATATATTTT. The full variable domain, in which reference TRBV5-1 and TRBJ1-3 provide the parts outside the CDR3, is KAGVTQTPRYLIKTRGQQVTLSCSPISGHRSVSWYQQTPGQGLQFLFEYFSETQRNKGNFPGRFSGRQFSNSRSEMNVSTLELGDSALYLCASSWTGLSGSGNTIYFGEGSWLTVV.

The CDR3 here is CASSLTGATTDTQYF. Here the CDR3 DNA reads TGTGCCAGCAGCTTAACAGGGGCAACTACAGATACGCAGTATTTT. This chain connects TRBV11-2 to TRBJ2-3; 7 bases agree with TRBD1. This CDR3 is built from 15 residues. The J segment lost 3 bases and the V segment lost 2 bases, leaving 5 bases of the junction unmatched. Germline CDR1 is SGHAT and CDR2 is FQNNGV.

This clonotype was detected a few times. A read error may explain this, as a much larger clone is one base away. The V call is TRBV4-1, the J call TRBJ1-6, with TRBD1 identical over 8 bases. The CDR3 extends over 17 amino acids. Germline CDR1 is MGHRA and CDR2 is YSYEKL. V was pared by 0 bases and J by 11 bases, with 12 bases of the junction left unmatched. DNA for the CDR3: TGCGCCAGCAGCCAAGATTCACGGACAGGGCTAAATCCACCCCTCCACTTT. Residues: CASSQDSRTGLNPPLHF.

This clonotype showed up just a few times. V and J are TRBV30 and TRBJ1-6; no firm D call. The CDR3 has 14 residues. V lost 3 bases and J lost 7, with 13 bases in between. CDR1 is GTSNPN, CDR2 SVGIG, per germline (reference sequence). CDR3 sequence: CAWSDTSRNSPLHF. Here the CDR3 DNA reads TGTGCCTGGAGCGACACTTCCAGGAATTCACCCCTCCACTTT. Drawing the rest from reference TRBV30 and TRBJ1-6, the complete variable domain is SQTIHQWPATLVQPVGSPLSLECTVEGTSNPNLYWYRQAAGRGLQLLFYSVGIGQISSEVPQNLSASRPQDRQFILSSKKLLLSDSGFYLCAWSDTSRNSPLHFGNGTRLTVT.

In this sample, this clonotype turned up many times. V is TRBV20-1 and J is TRBJ1-2; 7 nucleotides line up with TRBD1. The germline CDR1 and CDR2 sequences are DFQATT and SNEGSKA (reference sequence). CDR3 size: 12 residues. V was pared by 7 bases and J by 8 bases, with 10 bases of the junction left unmatched. The CDR3 protein is CSGEGQHAGYTF. Written as DNA, the CDR3 is TGCAGTGGAGAGGGACAGCATGCAGGCTACACCTTC.

This clonotype has a count of ten or more. The CDR3 here is CASSLGQYTEAFF. CDR3 sequence (DNA): TGTGCCAGCAGTCTTGGGCAGTACACTGAAGCTTTCTTT. The chain joins TRBV7-6 to TRBJ1-1; D not certain. V lost 6 bases, J lost 3 bases, and 11 bases lay in between. Germline V gives CDR1 SGHVS, CDR2 FNYEAQ. The CDR3 consists of 13 residues.

This chain uses TRBV7-2 with TRBJ2-3, with D tentatively TRBD2 (5 bases). Trimming removed 8 bases at V and 2 bases at J, with 20 bases between. The CDR3 has 16 residues. Germline V CDR1 and CDR2: SGHTA, FQGNSA. CDR3 sequence reads: CASSPTKGSATDTQYF. CDR3 in DNA: TGTGCCAGCTCACCAACAAAAGGGAGCGCCACAGATACGCAGTATTTT.

This clonotype was seen at least ten times. Compared with germline, one end of the junction differs, possibly owing to a read error. V and J are TRBV7-8 and TRBJ2-7; 10 bases match TRBD2. CDR1 and CDR2 (germline): SGHVS, FQNEAQ. The CDR3 has 13 residues. The CDR3 coding sequence is TGTGCCAGCAGTCGGGAGCGGGAGGGCCTAGTGCACTTC. This encodes CASSREREGLVHF. Combining the CDR3 with reference TRBV7-8 and TRBJ2-7 gives the whole variable domain GAGVSQSPRYKVAKRGQDVALRCDPISGHVSLFWYQQALGQGPEFLTYFQNEAQLDKSGLPSDRFFAERPEGSVSTLKIQRTQQEDSAVYLCASSREREGLVHFGPGTRLTVT.

The chain links TRBV19 to TRBJ2-7, with TRBD1 matching 10 bases. The germline CDR1 and CDR2 sequences are LNHDA and SQIVND (reference sequence). This CDR3 is built from 14 residues. V was clipped by 7 bases and J by 4 bases; unmatched bases: 7. CDR3 DNA: TGTGCCAGTAAACAGCGGGACAGGGGTTACGAGCAGTACTTC. This sequence encodes CASKQRDRGYEQYF.

The chain uses TRBV6-2 or TRBV6-3 and TRBJ2-1; D may be TRBD1 (5 bases). This CDR3 comprises 15 residues. V was trimmed by 2 bases and J by 1 base, leaving 9 bases between them. Germline CDR1 and CDR2: MNHEY and SVGEGT. CDR3 sequence (DNA): TGTGCCAGCAGTTACATGCAGGGTTCCTACAATGAGCAGTTCTTC. Protein: CASSYMQGSYNEQFF.

V is TRBV9 and J is TRBJ2-1; 11 nucleotides agree with TRBD2. Germline values: CDR1 SGDLS, CDR2 YYNGEE. V lost 3 bases and J lost 8; bases outside the gene matches: 7. This CDR3 contains 15 residues. For the CDR3, the DNA is TGTGCCAGCAGCGGTACTAGCGGGAGTGCCCATGAGCAGTTCTTC. Translated: CASSGTSGSAHEQFF.

This clonotype was found many times. The V gene is TRBV4-1, the J gene TRBJ2-7, with TRBD1 matching 9 bases. Trimming took 3 bases from V and 6 from J; bases not matched to a gene: 9. The CDR3 loop spans 15 amino acids. CDR1 and CDR2 from the germline V gene are MGHRA and YSYEKL. The CDR3 coding sequence is TGCGCCAGCAGCCAGGGCGGGACAGGGCTGTTCGAGCAGTACTTC. Encoded protein: CASSQGGTGLFEQYF.

With respect to this clonotype: A read error may be the cause here, since a much bigger clone is one base away. V usage is TRBV20-1 and J usage is TRBJ2-7; 10 positions agree with TRBD1. The CDR3 has 15 residues. Germline V gives CDR1 DFQATT, CDR2 SNEGSKA (reference sequence). The CDR3 is CGASGTGARAYEQYF. Here the CDR3 DNA reads TGCGGTGCCTCCGGGACAGGGGCCCGGGCCTACGAGCAGTACTTC.

This clonotype was observed a single time. The rearrangement uses TRBV25-1 and TRBJ1-2, with 10 bases matching TRBD1. The CDR3 covers 13 residues. Germline V gene sequence: CDR1 MGHDK, CDR2 SYGVNS. Trimming at V came to 4 bases and at J to 6 bases, leaving 2 bases not matched to a gene. The CDR3: CASSGQGAHGYTF. Written as DNA, the CDR3 is TGTGCCAGCAGTGGACAGGGGGCTCATGGCTACACCTTC.

This clonotype was seen just once. V and J are TRBV19 and TRBJ1-5; possible D gene TRBD1, 5 bases. The CDR3 loop spans 15 amino acids. Germline V gives CDR1 LNHDA, CDR2 SQIVND (reference sequence). V was trimmed by 5 bases and J by 0 bases, leaving 11 bases between them. CDR3 region: CASSFTGNSNQPQHF. The DNA of the CDR3 is TGTGCCAGTAGTTTTACAGGAAATAGCAATCAGCCCCAGCATTTT.

This clonotype has a single count. This chain links TRBV29-1 with TRBJ1-4; possibly TRBD1 for D (6 bases). Germline CDR1 SQVTM, CDR2 ANQGSEA. V was trimmed by 4 bases and J by 6 bases, leaving 15 bases between them. The CDR3 extends over 14 amino acids. CDR3 region: CSVVPTGWDEKLFF. CDR3 bases: TGCAGCGTTGTCCCAACAGGGTGGGATGAAAAACTGTTTTTT.

The table lists this clonotype with many counts. The chain is built from TRBV5-8 and TRBJ2-7, with D perhaps matching TRBD2 (6 bases). The germline V gene has CDR1 SGHTS and CDR2 YDEGEE. V dropped 3 bases and J dropped 6 bases, with 16 bases sitting between them. CDR3 length: 14 residues. The CDR3 DNA reads as TGTGCCAGCAGCTCCACCGGGACTCCTGGCGAGCAGTACTTC. This codes for CASSSTGTPGEQYF.

The chain has TRBV19 and TRBJ2-7; D gene ambiguous. The V end lost 8 bases, the J end lost 2 bases, and 7 bases lay between the germline ends. This CDR3 spans 11 amino acids. Germline V CDR1 and CDR2: LNHDA, SQIVND (reference sequence). The CDR3 bases are TGTGCCAGTGGGCGGCCCTACGAGCAGTACTTC. Protein product: CASGRPYEQYF.

This clonotype occurred many times. The chain joins TRBV7-2 to TRBJ1-1; D may be TRBD1 (5 bases). Germline V gene data show CDR1 as SGHTA and CDR2 as FQGNSA. This CDR3 comprises 14 residues. V was trimmed by 5 bases and J by 1 base, leaving 11 bases between them. The CDR3 DNA follows: TGTGCCAGCAGCGCGGGACTGACGAACACTGAAGCTTTCTTT. Its protein is CASSAGLTNTEAFF.

This clonotype was picked up many times. V is TRBV29-1 and J is TRBJ2-3; the D gene could be TRBD1 or TRBD2 (5 bases each). Trimming shortened V by 3 bases and J by 4 bases, and 17 bases separated the two germline ends. This CDR3 comprises 15 residues. The germline gives CDR1 SQVTM, CDR2 ANQGSEA. The CDR3 loop is CSVDLGPQAPDTQYF. The CDR3 DNA reads as TGCAGCGTTGATCTGGGACCTCAAGCTCCAGATACGCAGTATTTT.

This clonotype was found many times. This sequence joins TRBV20-1 and TRBJ2-1, with 9 bases aligning to TRBD2. V gave up 7 bases and J gave up 3 bases; unmatched junction bases: 4. The germline V gene has CDR1 DFQATT and CDR2 SNEGSKA (reference sequence). The CDR3 loop spans 13 amino acids. The CDR3 loop reads CSVETSGYNEQFF. DNA for the CDR3: TGCAGTGTTGAGACTAGCGGCTACAATGAGCAGTTCTTC.